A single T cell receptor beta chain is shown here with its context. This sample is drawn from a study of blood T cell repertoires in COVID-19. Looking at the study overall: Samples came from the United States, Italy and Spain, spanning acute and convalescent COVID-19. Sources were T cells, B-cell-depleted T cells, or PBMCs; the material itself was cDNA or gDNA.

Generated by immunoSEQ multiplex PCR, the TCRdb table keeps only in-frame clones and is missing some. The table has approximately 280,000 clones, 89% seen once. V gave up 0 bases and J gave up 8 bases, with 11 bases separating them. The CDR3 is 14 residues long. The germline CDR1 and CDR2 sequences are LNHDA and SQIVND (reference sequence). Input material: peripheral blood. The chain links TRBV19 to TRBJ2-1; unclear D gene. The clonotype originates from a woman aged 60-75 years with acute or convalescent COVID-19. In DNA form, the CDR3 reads TGTGCCAGTAGTATAGAGGGTAGGAGCGATGAGCAGTTCTTC. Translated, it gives CASSIEGRSDEQFF.